Listed below are T cell receptor beta chains from one sample, sequenced in a study of blood T cell repertoires in COVID-19. TCRdb's copy holds only in-frame clones and misses some; the assay was immunoSEQ multiplex PCR. The repertoire holds about 320,000 clones, with less than 85% as singletons. Sequencing was performed on PBMCs or T cells enriched from blood (not recorded which). These TCRs come from a woman between 25 and 40 years old who had been exposed to COVID-19. Each CDR3 is given with its conserved first and last residue. Fields, in order: clone size, D gene, J gene, V gene, CDR3 protein, CDR3 DNA. D genes are given only for firm matches. Only some rows state a clone size, as once, few, many or a class for expanded clones.

. . TRBJ2-5 TRBV12-3/TRBV12-4 CASSRGTQETQYF TGTGCCAGCAGTCGCGGGACGCAAGAGACCCAGTACTTC
. TRBD1 TRBJ2-2 TRBV7-9 CASSSGQGVTGELFF TGTGCCAGCAGCTCCGGACAGGGGGTGACCGGGGAGCTGTTTTTT
once . TRBJ2-3 TRBV20-1 CSASVGGGTDTQYF TGCAGTGCTAGTGTTGGCGGGGGCACAGATACGCAGTATTTT
. . TRBJ1-6 TRBV7-6 CASSLADYRSSYNSPLHF TGTGCCAGCAGCTTAGCCGACTACCGGAGCTCCTATAATTCACCCCTCCACTTT
. TRBD2 TRBJ2-1 TRBV9 CASSVSSVLAGNEQFF TGTGCCAGCAGCGTATCTAGCGTCCTAGCGGGAAATGAGCAGTTCTTC
few TRBD1 TRBJ1-1 TRBV27 CASSLRGGTGKAEAFF TGTGCCAGCAGTTTACGAGGAGGGACAGGGAAGGCTGAAGCTTTCTTT
. . TRBJ1-2 TRBV2 CASSDPRGEGYTF TGTGCCAGCAGTGATCCCAGGGGTGAAGGCTACACCTTC
. TRBD1 TRBJ2-1 TRBV2 CASRPGQGNNEQFF TGTGCCAGCAGGCCGGGACAGGGGAACAATGAGCAGTTCTTC
few TRBD2 TRBJ2-1 TRBV14 CASSQVRAGGYNEQFF TGTGCCAGCAGCCAAGTTCGCGCGGGGGGCTACAATGAGCAGTTCTTC
once . TRBJ2-3 TRBV11-3 CASSLVYNPSEPDTQYF TGTGCCAGCAGCTTAGTATATAATCCCAGCGAGCCAGATACGCAGTATTTT
. . TRBJ1-2 TRBV2 CASSEVLSTF TGTGCCAGCAGTGAAGTCCTGAGTACCTTC
. . TRBJ2-7 TRBV5-6 CASSLGTVSYEQYF TGTGCCAGCAGCTTGGGGACAGTCTCCTACGAGCAGTACTTC
. . TRBJ1-6 TRBV7-8 CASSLGGFDNSPLHF TGTGCCAGCAGCTTAGGAGGGTTTGATAATTCACCCCTCCACTTT
. . TRBJ1-2 TRBV6-4 CASSPDRTPNYGYTF TGTGCCAGCAGTCCCGACAGGACCCCTAACTATGGCTACACCTTC
. . TRBJ1-5 TRBV6-5 CASSSPGSRGAQHF TGTGCCAGCAGTTCCCCAGGTTCCAGGGGAGCCCAGCATTTT
few . TRBJ2-3 TRBV6-1 CASSDETVGGGRTDTQYF TGTGCCAGCAGTGATGAAACGGTTGGGGGGGGCCGCACAGATACGCAGTATTTT
. TRBD1 TRBJ1-6 TRBV30 CAWGDRYNSPLHF TGTGCCTGGGGGGACAGGTATAATTCACCCCTCCACTTT
. . TRBJ2-1 TRBV30 CAWSVPRSSADEQFF TGTGCCTGGAGTGTACCGAGGAGTAGCGCGGATGAGCAGTTCTTC
once . TRBJ2-7 TRBV13 CASSLGVNEQYF TGTGCCAGCAGCTTGGGAGTCAACGAGCAGTACTTC
. TRBD2 TRBJ2-1 TRBV11-3 CATHCCLAGGYNEQFF TGTGCCACCCATTGCTGTCTAGCGGGGGGCTACAATGAGCAGTTCTTC
few . TRBJ1-1 TRBV19 CASSKGGQMNTEAFF TGTGCCAGTAGTAAAGGAGGACAGATGAACACTGAAGCTTTCTTT
few . TRBJ1-5 TRBV6-2/TRBV6-3 CASSYSEGGPSNQPQHF TGTGCCAGCAGTTACTCTGAAGGGGGACCCAGCAATCAGCCCCAGCATTTT
. TRBD2 TRBJ2-2 TRBV6-5 CAARLAGETGELFF TGTGCAGCTAGACTAGCGGGAGAAACCGGGGAGCTGTTTTTT